A selection of T cell receptor beta chains follows, all from one sample in a study of blood T cell repertoires in COVID-19. Produced via immunoSEQ multiplex PCR; TCRdb's table is partial and in-frame only. The table lists roughly 700,000 clones, around 90% of them singletons, with around 0.3% in the top ten. The sequencing input was peripheral blood. These receptors originate from a woman aged 18 to 35 with acute or convalescent COVID-19. Each CDR3 is given with its conserved first and last residue. The D gene is left open where the match is weak. Not all rows give a size; the values are once, few, many and, for expanded clones, a class.

D: NA; J: TRBJ1-2; size: NA; V: TRBV6-1; CDR3: CASSDEAGLHRLNYGYTF; DNA: TGTGCCAGCAGTGACGAGGCAGGGCTACATCGACTCAACTATGGCTACACCTTC
D: NA; J: TRBJ1-3; size: NA; V: TRBV3-1/TRBV3-2; CDR3: CASSSQAFSGNTIYF; DNA: TGTGCCAGCAGTTCCCAGGCTTTCTCTGGAAACACCATATATTTT
D: TRBD2; J: TRBJ2-5; size: NA; V: TRBV5-1; CDR3: CASSFPQTSGGAGETQYF; DNA: TGCGCCAGCAGCTTCCCCCAGACTAGCGGGGGGGCCGGGGAGACCCAGTACTTC
D: NA; J: TRBJ1-2; size: once; V: TRBV2; CDR3: CASSPRIFNGYTF; DNA: TGTGCCAGCAGTCCGAGGATCTTTAATGGCTACACCTTC
D: NA; J: TRBJ2-3; size: NA; V: TRBV7-8; CDR3: CASSPAPDTQYF; DNA: TGTGCCAGCAGCCCCGCGCCAGATACGCAGTATTTT
D: TRBD1; J: TRBJ2-7; size: NA; V: TRBV5-1; CDR3: CASSGGQSFYEQYF; DNA: TGCGCCAGCAGCGGGGGACAGTCGTTCTACGAGCAGTACTTC
D: TRBD1; J: TRBJ2-3; size: NA; V: TRBV24-1; CDR3: CATSALDRNTDTQYF; DNA: TGTGCCACCAGTGCCCTGGACAGGAACACAGATACGCAGTATTTT
D: NA; J: TRBJ1-1; size: NA; V: TRBV4-2; CDR3: CASSQGPGTEAFF; DNA: TGTGCCAGCAGCCAAGGTCCAGGAACTGAAGCTTTCTTT
D: TRBD1; J: TRBJ2-4; size: NA; V: TRBV19; CDR3: CASSIGNDRGGLQYF; DNA: TGTGCCAGTAGTATAGGTAATGACAGGGGTGGACTTCAGTACTTC
D: NA; J: TRBJ1-1; size: NA; V: TRBV6-5; CDR3: CASRVQGTEAFF; DNA: TGTGCCAGCAGGGTGCAGGGCACTGAAGCTTTCTTT
D: TRBD1; J: TRBJ2-1; size: NA; V: TRBV2; CDR3: CASQTGSGTNEQFF; DNA: TGTGCCAGCCAGACAGGGAGCGGAACCAATGAGCAGTTCTTC
D: TRBD2; J: TRBJ2-3; size: NA; V: TRBV5-1; CDR3: CASCLAKCSGGTDTQYF; DNA: TGCGCCAGCTGCTTGGCTAAATGTAGCGGGGGCACAGATACGCAGTATTTT
D: TRBD1; J: TRBJ1-2; size: few; V: TRBV7-9; CDR3: CASSIAQGAFGGYTF; DNA: TGTGCCAGCAGCATCGCACAGGGGGCGTTTGGTGGCTACACCTTC
D: NA; J: TRBJ1-4; size: NA; V: TRBV6-5; CDR3: CASRTRPNEKLFF; DNA: TGTGCCAGCAGAACGAGGCCTAATGAAAAACTGTTTTTT
D: NA; J: TRBJ1-1; size: NA; V: TRBV27; CDR3: CASSAYRDGYTEAFF; DNA: TGTGCCAGCAGTGCCTACAGGGATGGATACACTGAAGCTTTCTTT
D: NA; J: TRBJ2-6; size: NA; V: TRBV9; CDR3: CASSVEGLGAPSGANVLTF; DNA: TGTGCCAGCAGCGTAGAAGGTCTGGGCGCTCCCTCTGGGGCCAACGTCCTGACTTTC
D: TRBD2; J: TRBJ2-1; size: NA; V: TRBV11-2; CDR3: CASSFISGVSYNEQFF; DNA: TGTGCCAGCAGCTTTATTAGCGGGGTGTCCTACAATGAGCAGTTCTTC
D: TRBD1; J: TRBJ1-2; size: NA; V: TRBV7-9; CDR3: CASSLVSILGQDGYTF; DNA: TGTGCCAGCAGCTTAGTCTCTATTTTAGGACAGGATGGCTACACCTTC
D: NA; J: TRBJ1-6; size: NA; V: TRBV6-5; CDR3: CATKGSLASPLHF; DNA: TGTGCTACGAAGGGGTCCCTTGCCTCACCCCTCCACTTT
D: NA; J: TRBJ2-2; size: NA; V: TRBV4-3; CDR3: CASSQDSGWGGELFF; DNA: TGCGCCAGCAGCCAAGATTCAGGGTGGGGCGGGGAGCTGTTTTTT
D: TRBD1; J: TRBJ1-2; size: NA; V: TRBV10-3; CDR3: CATGTGEYGYTF; DNA: TGTGCCACAGGGACAGGGGAGTATGGCTACACCTTC
D: TRBD2; J: TRBJ2-7; size: NA; V: TRBV9; CDR3: CASSSSSGGPSYEQYF; DNA: TGTGCCAGCAGCTCGAGTAGCGGGGGACCCTCCTACGAGCAGTACTTC
D: NA; J: TRBJ2-7; size: NA; V: TRBV24-1; CDR3: CATSDPGGAGEQYF; DNA: TGTGCCACCAGTGATCCCGGCGGGGCCGGCGAGCAGTACTTC
D: TRBD1; J: TRBJ2-7; size: NA; V: TRBV2; CDR3: CASSERSGGLHEQYF; DNA: TGTGCCAGCAGTGAACGGTCAGGGGGCTTGCACGAGCAGTACTTC
D: TRBD1; J: TRBJ2-5; size: NA; V: TRBV2; CDR3: CASSAPTGAGETQYF; DNA: TGTGCCAGCAGTGCCCCTACAGGGGCGGGAGAGACCCAGTACTTC
D: NA; J: TRBJ2-7; size: NA; V: TRBV4-3; CDR3: CASSQEGAGDGYEQYF; DNA: TGCGCCAGCAGCCAAGAGGGGGCAGGGGACGGCTACGAGCAGTACTTC
D: TRBD1; J: TRBJ1-1; size: NA; V: TRBV4-3; CDR3: CASSQGRQGLKAFF; DNA: TGCGCCAGCAGCCAGGGTAGACAGGGACTGAAAGCTTTCTTT
D: TRBD1; J: TRBJ1-1; size: NA; V: TRBV4-2; CDR3: CASSLTGGGWEKNTEAFF; DNA: TGTGCCAGCAGTCTTACAGGGGGCGGGTGGGAAAAAAACACTGAAGCTTTCTTT
D: TRBD1; J: TRBJ1-1; size: NA; V: TRBV30; CDR3: CAWRYRGNTEAFF; DNA: TGTGCCTGGAGATACAGGGGGAACACTGAAGCTTTCTTT
D: NA; J: TRBJ1-4; size: NA; V: TRBV18; CDR3: CASSPRAEVNEKLFF; DNA: TGTGCCAGCTCACCACGGGCAGAAGTAAATGAAAAACTGTTTTTT
D: NA; J: TRBJ2-7; size: NA; V: TRBV6-5; CDR3: CASSLTDSYEQYF; DNA: TGTGCCAGCAGCCTAACCGACAGTTACGAGCAGTACTTC
D: NA; J: TRBJ1-2; size: NA; V: TRBV20-1; CDR3: CSARDLEDHTF; DNA: TGCAGTGCTAGAGATCTGGAGGATCACACCTTC
D: NA; J: TRBJ2-5; size: NA; V: TRBV4-1; CDR3: CASSLKRGRALEETQYF; DNA: TGCGCCAGCAGCCTTAAAAGGGGGAGGGCACTTGAAGAGACCCAGTACTTC
D: NA; J: TRBJ1-3; size: NA; V: TRBV7-8; CDR3: CASSLPSRYPRNTIYF; DNA: TGTGCCAGCAGCCTCCCCTCGAGGTATCCCAGAAACACCATATATTTT
D: NA; J: TRBJ2-7; size: few; V: TRBV7-9; CDR3: CASYKSGRPYEQYF; DNA: TGTGCCAGCTATAAATCTGGGAGGCCTTACGAGCAGTACTTC
D: NA; J: TRBJ1-2; size: NA; V: TRBV7-3; CDR3: CASSLRPRQDDNYGYTF; DNA: TGTGCCAGCAGCTTAAGACCCCGGCAGGATGATAACTATGGCTACACCTTC
D: TRBD2; J: TRBJ2-2; size: NA; V: TRBV29-1; CDR3: CSASLAGAYTGELFF; DNA: TGCAGCGCCTCCTTAGCGGGGGCGTACACCGGGGAGCTGTTTTTT
D: NA; J: TRBJ2-7; size: NA; V: TRBV4-2; CDR3: CASSQDSPGQFYEQYF; DNA: TGTGCCAGCAGCCAAGATTCCCCTGGACAGTTCTACGAGCAGTACTTC
D: NA; J: TRBJ1-2; size: NA; V: TRBV6-5; CDR3: CASSYSRTETYGYTF; DNA: TGTGCCAGCAGTTACTCGCGGACAGAGACCTATGGCTACACCTTC
D: NA; J: TRBJ1-3; size: once; V: TRBV19; CDR3: CASSLRQAGNTIYF; DNA: TGTGCCAGTAGTTTGAGACAGGCTGGAAACACCATATATTTT
D: NA; J: TRBJ1-2; size: NA; V: TRBV30; CDR3: CAWRPNRGINYGYTF; DNA: TGTGCCTGGAGACCCAACCGCGGGATAAACTATGGCTACACCTTC
D: NA; J: TRBJ1-6; size: NA; V: TRBV10-2; CDR3: CASKDRGYSPLHF; DNA: TGCGCCAGCAAAGATCGGGGTTATTCACCCCTCCACTTT
D: NA; J: TRBJ1-5; size: NA; V: TRBV2; CDR3: CASSVDQPQHF; DNA: TGTGCCAGCAGTGTCGATCAGCCCCAGCATTTT
D: TRBD1; J: TRBJ2-1; size: NA; V: TRBV5-5; CDR3: CASSSPGTGEFF; DNA: TGTGCCAGCAGCTCTCCGGGGACAGGTGAATTCTTC
D: TRBD1; J: TRBJ2-2; size: NA; V: TRBV12-3/TRBV12-4; CDR3: CASSPGQGIKLFF; DNA: TGTGCCAGCAGCCCGGGACAGGGGATAAAGCTGTTTTTT
D: TRBD2; J: TRBJ2-3; size: NA; V: TRBV10-3; CDR3: CAISSGTSGVTDTQYF; DNA: TGTGCCATCAGCTCCGGGACTAGCGGGGTCACAGATACGCAGTATTTT
D: NA; J: TRBJ1-3; size: NA; V: TRBV30; CDR3: CAWSVLGNTIYF; DNA: TGTGCCTGGAGTGTACTCGGGAACACCATATATTTT
D: NA; J: TRBJ1-2; size: NA; V: TRBV5-3; CDR3: CARSWRIYGYTF; DNA: TGTGCCAGAAGCTGGCGGATCTATGGCTACACCTTC
D: TRBD1; J: TRBJ2-1; size: once; V: TRBV10-3; CDR3: CAIGGGGQAVEQFF; DNA: TGTGCCATCGGTGGCGGCGGACAGGCTGTTGAGCAGTTCTTC
D: TRBD1; J: TRBJ1-1; size: NA; V: TRBV7-9; CDR3: CASNLRRDRDTEAFF; DNA: TGTGCCAGCAACCTAAGACGCGACAGGGACACTGAAGCTTTCTTT
D: NA; J: TRBJ1-1; size: NA; V: TRBV7-9; CDR3: CASSPPREVWAFF; DNA: TGTGCCAGCAGCCCCCCTAGGGAGGTATGGGCTTTCTTT
D: TRBD2; J: TRBJ2-3; size: NA; V: TRBV7-4; CDR3: CASSLSRTSGSTDTQYF; DNA: TGTGCCAGCAGCTTATCCCGGACTAGCGGAAGCACAGATACGCAGTATTTT
D: NA; J: TRBJ2-2; size: NA; V: TRBV3-1/TRBV3-2; CDR3: CASSQSTGELFF; DNA: TGTGCCAGCAGCCAATCTACCGGGGAGCTGTTTTTT
D: NA; J: TRBJ2-7; size: NA; V: TRBV4-1; CDR3: CASSQGLQAGAYEQYF; DNA: TGCGCCAGCAGCCAAGGATTACAAGCAGGGGCCTACGAGCAGTACTTC
D: TRBD1; J: TRBJ1-6; size: NA; V: TRBV3-1/TRBV3-2; CDR3: CASSPRDRGRPGNSPLHF; DNA: TGTGCCAGCAGCCCCCGGGACAGGGGCCGTCCGGGTAATTCACCCCTCCACTTT
D: NA; J: TRBJ1-1; size: NA; V: TRBV7-3; CDR3: CASSPRQNTEAFF; DNA: TGTGCCAGCAGCCCGCGACAAAACACTGAAGCTTTCTTT
D: TRBD1; J: TRBJ1-1; size: NA; V: TRBV10-3; CDR3: CAIRSIPGQGRVVAFF; DNA: TGTGCCATCAGGTCAATACCGGGACAGGGTAGGGTGGTAGCTTTCTTT
D: TRBD1; J: TRBJ1-5; size: NA; V: TRBV4-3; CDR3: CASSQGTGFSQPQHF; DNA: TGCGCCAGCAGCCAAGGGACAGGGTTCAGTCAGCCCCAGCATTTT
D: NA; J: TRBJ1-2; size: NA; V: TRBV30; CDR3: CAWTSDNPYGYTF; DNA: TGTGCCTGGACCTCCGACAACCCGTATGGCTACACCTTC